Listed here is a single TCR beta chain. It has no known antigen specificity. The input lacks base qualities; no much larger clone sits a single base away. The data stem from a study of blood T cells in healthy people across ages (dated by TCRdb to 2014 to 2015). Broadly, across the study: Template switching captured roughly one uniquely barcoded TCR beta cDNA molecule per two T cells in model experiments. The study measured age-related changes in TCR beta repertoire diversity using deep sequencing normalized with unique cDNA molecular identifiers. The donors were split into four age groups: young (average around 15 years), middle-aged (39), aged (roughly 68) and long-lived (approximately 80). Donors of different ages were randomly distributed across sequencing lanes to avoid experimental bias. For two donors (one aged 18 to 30 and one aged 80 or older), the study analyzed two additional independent replicas of 1 million unique cDNA reads from the same blood draw. General study outcomes and caveats: Because donor CMV infection status was unknown, age-related changes in expanded clonotypes were potentially confounded. The percentage of naive T cells measured by flow cytometry correlated strongly with observed TCR beta diversity. Compared with the aged group, the long-lived group had more naive CD4+ T cells, fewer expanded clones and increased TCR diversity, a pattern suggesting age selection. Conclusive comparison of naive and antigen-experienced compartments was prevented by the profiling of bulk unsorted PBMCs. Total diversity estimates from one million sequenced T cells were considered lower bounds and underestimates. As age increased, observed TCR beta diversity per million T cells dropped in a roughly linear way, and a significant reduction was already evident by age 40.

The library was produced with 5' RACE. The listed sequencing device is Illumina HiSeq 2500. The second PCR ran for roughly 6 to 11 cycles and used a J-beta primer mix along with a sample-barcoded 5' primer. A unique molecular identifier was introduced onto each TCR beta cDNA molecule by a template-switch 5' adaptor carrying 12 random nucleotides. Each sample yielded at least 2.5 million CDR3-containing paired-end reads. The Mint cDNA synthesis kit, primed by a TRBC-specific oligonucleotide, was used to synthesize first-strand cDNA from all RNA. Following uracil-DNA glycosylase treatment, all cDNA underwent a first 18-cycle PCR with the universal primers M1SS and BC2_uni_R. As for how the authors treated the data: Normalization of each sample was performed by random selection of 1 million high-quality reads, each carrying a distinct molecular identifier. Reads with shared molecular identifiers were discarded instead of being binned into consensus sequences. MiTCR, set to a Q25 quality threshold and the strictest error-elimination algorithm, was used for CDR3 identification, clonotype clustering and error correction. A nonparametric unseen species model with Euler transformation was used to estimate lower-bound total TCR beta diversity. Through fastp at Q25 and MiXCR, TCRdb rebuilt clones from the public reads, retaining in-frame beta chains. One record per CDR3 amino acid sequence lists the most common genes and DNA. TCRdb's processing, not the authors', yielded these V and J calls. Here the sample has about 750,000 distinct CDR3 sequences; about 55% occur a single time. The top ten clones comprise approximately 40% of the sample.

CDR1 and CDR2 are read off the germline V gene as SNHLY and FYNNEI. V is pared back by 4 bases and J by 14 bases, with 13 bases lying between the germline termini. From the cysteine up to the phenylalanine, the CDR3 has a length of 11 residues. The entry retains the CDR3 DNA only, 33 bases that are in frame from base 1. Systemically healthy Caucasian individuals from Russia, 39 in total and aged roughly 6 to 100 years, were included as donors. Each donor gave about 9.7 milliliters of peripheral blood, drawn into EDTA-treated Vacutainer tubes. Ficoll-Paque density-gradient centrifugation was used to isolate PBMCs, with at least 7 million per sample. Total RNA, at least 6 micrograms per sample, was extracted from PBMCs with Trizol reagent. The percentages of naive CD45RAhigh/CD27high T cells were determined by flow cytometry on a PBMC aliquot from every donor.

This clonotype was obtained from a man older than 75 in good health. The sample consisted of blood. The chain joins TRBV2 to TRBJ2-3, with the D gene not clear enough to name. The nucleotides read TGTGCCAGCAGTGGAGATGGAAACGCGTATTTT. It translates to CASSGDGNAYF. Full variable domain (CDR3 extended with the reference TRBV2 and TRBJ2-3 proteins): EPEVTQTPSHQVTQMGQEVILRCVPISNHLYFYWYRQILGQKVEFLVSFYNNEISEKSEIFDDQFSVERPDGSNFTLKIRSTKLEDSAMYFCASSGDGNAYFGPGTRLTVL.